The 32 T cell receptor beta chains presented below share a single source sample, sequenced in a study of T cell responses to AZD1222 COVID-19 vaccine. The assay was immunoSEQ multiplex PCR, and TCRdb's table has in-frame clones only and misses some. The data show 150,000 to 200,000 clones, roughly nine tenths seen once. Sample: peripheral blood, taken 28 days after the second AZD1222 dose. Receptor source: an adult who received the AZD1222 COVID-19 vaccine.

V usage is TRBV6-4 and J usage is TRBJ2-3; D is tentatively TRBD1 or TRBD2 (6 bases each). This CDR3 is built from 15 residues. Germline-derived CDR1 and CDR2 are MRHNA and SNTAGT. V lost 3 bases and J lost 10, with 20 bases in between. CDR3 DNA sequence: TGTGCCAGCAGTGAAGGGGGGCAGGGTAGCCGTCCGCAGTATTTT. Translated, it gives CASSEGGQGSRPQYF.

The DNA for the CDR3 is TGTGCCAGCACCATCCTGGGGGACACTGAAGCTTTCTTT. It yields the protein CASTILGDTEAFF. The chain couples TRBV2 to TRBJ1-1, with D maybe TRBD1 (5 bases). V was pared by 7 bases and J by 3 bases, with 12 bases between. The germline V gene has CDR1 SNHLY and CDR2 FYNNEI. The CDR3 loop spans 13 amino acids.

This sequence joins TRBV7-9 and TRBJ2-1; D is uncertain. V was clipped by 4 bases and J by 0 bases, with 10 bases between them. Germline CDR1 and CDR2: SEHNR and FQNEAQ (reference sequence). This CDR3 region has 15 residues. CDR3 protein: CASSSPPNSYNEQFF. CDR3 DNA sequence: TGTGCCAGCAGCTCCCCCCCTAACTCCTACAATGAGCAGTTCTTC. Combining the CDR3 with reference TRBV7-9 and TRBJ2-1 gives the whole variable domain DTGVSQNPRHKITKRGQNVTFRCDPISEHNRLYWYRQTLGQGPEFLTYFQNEAQLEKSRLLSDRFSAERPKGSFSTLEIQRTEQGDSAMYLCASSSPPNSYNEQFFGPGTRLTVL.

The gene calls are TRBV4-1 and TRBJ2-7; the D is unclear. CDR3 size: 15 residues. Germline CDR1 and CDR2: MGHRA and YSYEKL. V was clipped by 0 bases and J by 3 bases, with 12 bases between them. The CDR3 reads CASSQETPTFYEQYF. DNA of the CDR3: TGCGCCAGCAGCCAAGAAACCCCGACATTCTACGAGCAGTACTTC.

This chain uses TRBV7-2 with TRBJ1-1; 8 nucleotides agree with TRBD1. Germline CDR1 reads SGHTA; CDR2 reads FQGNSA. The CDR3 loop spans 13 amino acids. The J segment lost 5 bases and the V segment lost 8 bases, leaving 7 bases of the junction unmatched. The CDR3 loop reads CASSWTGRTEAFF. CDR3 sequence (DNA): TGTGCCAGCTCCTGGACAGGGAGGACTGAAGCTTTCTTT.

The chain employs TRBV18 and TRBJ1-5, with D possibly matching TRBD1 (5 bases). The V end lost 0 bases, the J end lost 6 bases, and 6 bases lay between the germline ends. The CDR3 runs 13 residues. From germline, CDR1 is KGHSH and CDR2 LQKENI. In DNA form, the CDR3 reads TGTGCCAGCTCACCACCCGGGGGTCAGCCCCAGCATTTT. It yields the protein CASSPPGGQPQHF.

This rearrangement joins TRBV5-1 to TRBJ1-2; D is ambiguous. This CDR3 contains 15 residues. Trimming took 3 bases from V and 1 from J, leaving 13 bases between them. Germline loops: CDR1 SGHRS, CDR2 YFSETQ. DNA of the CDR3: TGCGCCAGCAGCTCGCCCGGGGTGGATAACTATGGCTACACCTTC. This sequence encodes CASSSPGVDNYGYTF.

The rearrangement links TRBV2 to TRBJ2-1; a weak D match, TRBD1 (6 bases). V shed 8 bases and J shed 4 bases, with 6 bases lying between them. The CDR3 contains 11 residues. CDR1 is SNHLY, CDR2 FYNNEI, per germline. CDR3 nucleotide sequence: TGTGCCAGCGGGACATACAATGAGCAGTTCTTC. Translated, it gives CASGTYNEQFF.

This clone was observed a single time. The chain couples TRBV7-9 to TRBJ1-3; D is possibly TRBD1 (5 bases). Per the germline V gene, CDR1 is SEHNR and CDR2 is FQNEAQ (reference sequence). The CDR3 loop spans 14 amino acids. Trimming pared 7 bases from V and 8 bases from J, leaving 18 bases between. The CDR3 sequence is CASNVSPLGDTIYF. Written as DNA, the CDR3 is TGTGCCAGCAACGTCAGCCCCCTGGGGGACACCATATATTTT.

The CDR3 DNA is TGTGCCAGCTCACCATCCGTGACAGGGGGACGCTATGGCTACACCTTC. It translates to CASSPSVTGGRYGYTF. The V and J genes are TRBV18 and TRBJ1-2; the match to TRBD1 covers 9 bases. The CDR3 is made up of 16 amino acids. The ends lost 2 bases at V and 4 bases at J; junction bases unmatched: 8. The germline gives CDR1 KGHSH, CDR2 LQKENI.

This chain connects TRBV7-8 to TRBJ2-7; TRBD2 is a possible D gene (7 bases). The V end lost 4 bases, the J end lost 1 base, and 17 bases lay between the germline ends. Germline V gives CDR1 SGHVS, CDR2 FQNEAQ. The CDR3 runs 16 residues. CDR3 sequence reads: CASSSRRGRESYEQYF. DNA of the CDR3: TGTGCCAGCAGCTCCAGAAGGGGGAGGGAGTCCTACGAGCAGTACTTC.

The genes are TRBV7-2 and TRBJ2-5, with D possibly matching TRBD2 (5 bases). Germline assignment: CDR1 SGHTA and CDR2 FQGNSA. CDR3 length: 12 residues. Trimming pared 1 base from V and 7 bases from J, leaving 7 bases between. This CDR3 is CASSLDRGTQYF. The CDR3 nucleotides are TGTGCCAGCAGCTTAGATCGGGGGACCCAGTACTTC.

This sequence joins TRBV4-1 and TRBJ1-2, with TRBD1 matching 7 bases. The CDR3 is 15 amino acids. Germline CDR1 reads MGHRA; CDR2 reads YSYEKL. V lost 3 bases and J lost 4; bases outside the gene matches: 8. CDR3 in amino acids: CASSHPGQSIYGYTF. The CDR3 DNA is TGCGCCAGCAGCCACCCGGGACAGTCAATCTATGGCTACACCTTC.

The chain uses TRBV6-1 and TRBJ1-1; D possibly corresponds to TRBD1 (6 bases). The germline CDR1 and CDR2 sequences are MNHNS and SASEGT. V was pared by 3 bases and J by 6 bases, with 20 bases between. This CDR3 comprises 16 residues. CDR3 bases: TGTGCCAGCAGTGATAGCCAGGGGATTATTCGGGCTGAAGCTTTCTTT. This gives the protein CASSDSQGIIRAEAFF.

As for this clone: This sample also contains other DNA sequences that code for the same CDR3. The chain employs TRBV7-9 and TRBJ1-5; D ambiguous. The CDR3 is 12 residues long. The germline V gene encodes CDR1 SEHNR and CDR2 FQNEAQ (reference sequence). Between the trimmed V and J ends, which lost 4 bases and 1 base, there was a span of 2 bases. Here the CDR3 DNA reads TGTGCCAGCAGCTACAGCAATCAGCCCCAGCATTTT. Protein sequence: CASSYSNQPQHF. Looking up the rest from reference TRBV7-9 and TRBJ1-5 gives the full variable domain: DTGVSQNPRHKITKRGQNVTFRCDPISEHNRLYWYRQTLGQGPEFLTYFQNEAQLEKSRLLSDRFSAERPKGSFSTLEIQRTEQGDSAMYLCASSYSNQPQHFGDGTRLSIL.

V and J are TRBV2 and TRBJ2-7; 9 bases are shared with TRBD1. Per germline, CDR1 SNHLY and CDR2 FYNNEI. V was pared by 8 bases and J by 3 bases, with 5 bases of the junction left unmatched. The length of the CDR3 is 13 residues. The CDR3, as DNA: TGTGCCAGCGGGGGACAGGGTGGCTACGAGCAGTACTTC. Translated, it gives CASGGQGGYEQYF. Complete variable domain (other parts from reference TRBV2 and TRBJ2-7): EPEVTQTPSHQVTQMGQEVILRCVPISNHLYFYWYRQILGQKVEFLVSFYNNEISEKSEIFDDQFSVERPDGSNFTLKIRSTKLEDSAMYFCASGGQGGYEQYFGPGTRLTVT.

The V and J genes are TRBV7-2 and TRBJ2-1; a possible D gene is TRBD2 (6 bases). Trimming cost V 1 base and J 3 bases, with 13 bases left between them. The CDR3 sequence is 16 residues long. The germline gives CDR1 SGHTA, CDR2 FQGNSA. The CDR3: CASSLGVSGLYNEQFF. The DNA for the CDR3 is TGTGCCAGCAGCTTAGGGGTTAGCGGACTCTACAATGAGCAGTTCTTC.

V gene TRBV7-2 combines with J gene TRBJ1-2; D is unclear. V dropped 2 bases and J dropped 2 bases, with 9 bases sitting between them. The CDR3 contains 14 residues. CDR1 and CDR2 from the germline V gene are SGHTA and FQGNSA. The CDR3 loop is CASSLNYRNYGYTF. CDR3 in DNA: TGTGCCAGCAGCTTAAATTACCGAAACTATGGCTACACCTTC.

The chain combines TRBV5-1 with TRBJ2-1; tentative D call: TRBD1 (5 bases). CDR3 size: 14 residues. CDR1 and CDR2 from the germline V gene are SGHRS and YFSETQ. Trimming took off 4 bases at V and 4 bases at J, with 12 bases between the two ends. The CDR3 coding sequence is TGCGCCAGCAGCGAGGACATACGATACAATGAGCAGTTCTTC. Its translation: CASSEDIRYNEQFF.

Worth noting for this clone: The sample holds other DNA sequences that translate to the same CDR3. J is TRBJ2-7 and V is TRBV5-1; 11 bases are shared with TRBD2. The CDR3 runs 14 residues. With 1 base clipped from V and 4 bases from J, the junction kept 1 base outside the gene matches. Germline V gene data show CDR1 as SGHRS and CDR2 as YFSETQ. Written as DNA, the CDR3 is TGCGCCAGCAGCTTGTCTAGCGGGGGGTACGAGCAGTACTTC. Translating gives CASSLSSGGYEQYF.

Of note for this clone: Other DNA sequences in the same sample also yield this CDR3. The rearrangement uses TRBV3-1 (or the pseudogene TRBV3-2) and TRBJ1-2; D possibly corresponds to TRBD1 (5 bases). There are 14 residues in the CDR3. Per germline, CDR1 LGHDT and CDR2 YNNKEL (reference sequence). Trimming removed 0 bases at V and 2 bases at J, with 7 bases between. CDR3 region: CASSQEGLNYGYTF. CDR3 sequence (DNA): TGTGCCAGCAGCCAAGAGGGACTCAACTATGGCTACACCTTC.

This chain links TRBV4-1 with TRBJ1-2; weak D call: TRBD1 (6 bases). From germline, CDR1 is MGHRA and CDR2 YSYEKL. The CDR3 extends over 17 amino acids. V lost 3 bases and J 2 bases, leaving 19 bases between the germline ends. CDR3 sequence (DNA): TGCGCCAGCAGCCAGGGTCCAAAGCAGGGGCTCAACTATGGCTACACCTTC. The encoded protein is CASSQGPKQGLNYGYTF.

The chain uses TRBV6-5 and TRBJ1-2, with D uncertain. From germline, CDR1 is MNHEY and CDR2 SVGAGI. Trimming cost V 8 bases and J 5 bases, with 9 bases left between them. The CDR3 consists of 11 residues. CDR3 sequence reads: CASRNLYGYTF. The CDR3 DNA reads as TGTGCCAGCCGTAACCTTTATGGCTACACCTTC.

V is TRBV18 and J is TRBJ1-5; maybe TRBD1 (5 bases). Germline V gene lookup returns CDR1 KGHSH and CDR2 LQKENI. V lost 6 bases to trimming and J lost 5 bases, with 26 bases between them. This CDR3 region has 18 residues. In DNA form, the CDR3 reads TGTGCCAGCTCCCTGGGGCAGGGCCTACCCTCAGCTGATCAGCCCCAGCATTTT. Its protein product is CASSLGQGLPSADQPQHF. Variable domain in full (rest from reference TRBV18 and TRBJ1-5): NAGVMQNPRHLVRRRGQEARLRCSPMKGHSHVYWYRQLPEEGLKFMVYLQKENIIDESGMPKERFSAEFPKEGPSILRIQQVVRGDSAAYFCASSLGQGLPSADQPQHFGDGTRLSIL.

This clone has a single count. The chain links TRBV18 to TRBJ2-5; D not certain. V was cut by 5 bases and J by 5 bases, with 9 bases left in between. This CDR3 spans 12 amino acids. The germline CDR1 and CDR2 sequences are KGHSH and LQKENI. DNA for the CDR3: TGTGCCAGCTCATCGCCCATGGAGACCCAGTACTTC. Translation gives CASSSPMETQYF.

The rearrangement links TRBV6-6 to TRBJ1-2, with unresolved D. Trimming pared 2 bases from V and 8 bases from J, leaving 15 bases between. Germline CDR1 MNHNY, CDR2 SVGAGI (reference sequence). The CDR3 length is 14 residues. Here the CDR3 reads CASSYHDPNWGYTF. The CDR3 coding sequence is TGTGCCAGCAGTTACCATGATCCCAACTGGGGCTACACCTTC.

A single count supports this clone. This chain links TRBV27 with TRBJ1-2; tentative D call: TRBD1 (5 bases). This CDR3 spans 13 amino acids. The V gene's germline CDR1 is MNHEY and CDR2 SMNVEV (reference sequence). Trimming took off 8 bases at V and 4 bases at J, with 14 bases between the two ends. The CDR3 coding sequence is TGTGCCAGCGGGGAGGGCAGGGCCTATGGCTACACCTTC. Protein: CASGEGRAYGYTF.

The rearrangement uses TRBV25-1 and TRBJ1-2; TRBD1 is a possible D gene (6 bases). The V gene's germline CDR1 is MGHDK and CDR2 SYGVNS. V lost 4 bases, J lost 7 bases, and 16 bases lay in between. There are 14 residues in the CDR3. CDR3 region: CASSVTGSFFGYTF. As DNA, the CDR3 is TGTGCCAGCAGTGTGACAGGCTCCTTCTTTGGCTACACCTTC.

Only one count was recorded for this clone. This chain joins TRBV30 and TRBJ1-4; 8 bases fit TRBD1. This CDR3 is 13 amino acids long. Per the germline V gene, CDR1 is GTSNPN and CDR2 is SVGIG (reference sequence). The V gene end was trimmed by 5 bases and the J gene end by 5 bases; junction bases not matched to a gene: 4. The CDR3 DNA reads TGTGCCTGGGCAGGGGGCGCGAATGAAAAACTGTTTTTT. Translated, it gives CAWAGGANEKLFF.

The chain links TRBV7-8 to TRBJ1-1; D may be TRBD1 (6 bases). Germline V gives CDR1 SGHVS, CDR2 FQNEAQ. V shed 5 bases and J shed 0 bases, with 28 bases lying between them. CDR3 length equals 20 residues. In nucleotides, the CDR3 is TGTGCCAGCAGCACCCCCAAGGAACAGGGACACAAAAAGGTGAACACTGAAGCTTTCTTT. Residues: CASSTPKEQGHKKVNTEAFF.

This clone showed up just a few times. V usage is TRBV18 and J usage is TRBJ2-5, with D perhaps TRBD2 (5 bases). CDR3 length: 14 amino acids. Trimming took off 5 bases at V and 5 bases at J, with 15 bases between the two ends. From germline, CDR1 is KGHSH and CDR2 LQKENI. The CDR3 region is CASSTRRVSETQYF. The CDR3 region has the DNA TGTGCCAGCTCAACGCGGCGGGTATCGGAGACCCAGTACTTC.

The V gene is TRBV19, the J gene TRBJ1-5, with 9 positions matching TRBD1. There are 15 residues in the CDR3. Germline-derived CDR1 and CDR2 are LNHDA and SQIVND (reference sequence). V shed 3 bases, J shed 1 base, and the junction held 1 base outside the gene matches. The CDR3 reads CASSIDRGSNQPQHF. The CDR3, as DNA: TGTGCCAGTAGTATCGACAGGGGGAGCAATCAGCCCCAGCATTTT.